Listed below are T cell receptor beta chains from one sample, sequenced in a study of T-cell reconstitution after alpha-beta-depleted transplantation in children. TCRdb independently ran MiXCR on the PCR reads; one entry per CDR3 protein. The data contain 400,000 to 500,000 distinct CDR3 sequences, around 9.9% of them singletons. The material sequenced was PBMCs from the stem cell graft donor, taken from the stem cell graft. These receptors were obtained from a human donor who donated a stem cell graft to a child with acute myeloid leukemia. The CDR3 runs from the conserved cysteine through the conserved F or W. The D gene is left open where the match is weak. Size is omitted from some rows. Given values are once, few, many or a class for expanded clones.

j_gene: TRBJ2-3
abundance: -
d_gene: -
v_gene: TRBV2
CDR3nt: TGTGCCAGCGTAGTGGGAGTCGCTAGCACAGATACGCAGTATTTT
CDR3aa: CASVVGVASTDTQYF

j_gene: TRBJ2-1
abundance: many
d_gene: TRBD2
v_gene: TRBV20-1
CDR3nt: TGCAGTGCTGAACTAGCGGGAATCTACAATGAGCAGTTCTTC
CDR3aa: CSAELAGIYNEQFF

j_gene: TRBJ2-3
abundance: -
d_gene: TRBD2
v_gene: TRBV5-1
CDR3nt: TGCGCCAGCAGCTTAGGCCTGACTAGCGGGACTCTAGATACGCAGTATTTT
CDR3aa: CASSLGLTSGTLDTQYF

j_gene: TRBJ1-2
abundance: -
d_gene: -
v_gene: TRBV27
CDR3nt: TGTGCCAGCGGGTTGTCAGGGAACTATGGCTACACCTTC
CDR3aa: CASGLSGNYGYTF

j_gene: TRBJ2-1
abundance: few
d_gene: TRBD1
v_gene: TRBV5-1
CDR3nt: TGCGCCAGCAGCGAGGGACAGGCCTACAATGAGCAGTTCTTC
CDR3aa: CASSEGQAYNEQFF

j_gene: TRBJ1-5
abundance: -
d_gene: TRBD1
v_gene: TRBV20-1
CDR3nt: TGCAGTGCGAGAAGAGGACAGGTGCGAAGTCAGCCCCAGCATTTT
CDR3aa: CSARRGQVRSQPQHF

j_gene: TRBJ1-5
abundance: -
d_gene: TRBD1
v_gene: TRBV20-1
CDR3nt: TGCAGTGCTAGAGATCTAACAGGGGGCGAGACACAGCCCCAGCATTTT
CDR3aa: CSARDLTGGETQPQHF

j_gene: TRBJ2-5
abundance: -
d_gene: -
v_gene: TRBV5-1
CDR3nt: TGCGCCAGCAGCTTGGAACCGGGTCGGGAGACCCAGTACTTC
CDR3aa: CASSLEPGRETQYF

j_gene: TRBJ2-5
abundance: few
d_gene: -
v_gene: TRBV7-2
CDR3nt: TGTGCCAGCAGCTTAGGATACAGCTTCCAAGAGACCCAGTACTTC
CDR3aa: CASSLGYSFQETQYF

j_gene: TRBJ2-1
abundance: few
d_gene: -
v_gene: TRBV15
CDR3nt: TGTGCCACCACGGGACTTTACAATGAGCAGTTCTTC
CDR3aa: CATTGLYNEQFF

j_gene: TRBJ2-5
abundance: -
d_gene: TRBD2
v_gene: TRBV20-1
CDR3nt: TGCAGTGCTAAAGCAGCGGGGACTAGCGTCGGCGGGACCCAGTACTTC
CDR3aa: CSAKAAGTSVGGTQYF

j_gene: TRBJ2-2
abundance: -
d_gene: TRBD1
v_gene: TRBV24-1
CDR3nt: TGTGCCACCAGTAGTGGACAGGGAGGAATCACCGGGGAGCTGTTTTTT
CDR3aa: CATSSGQGGITGELFF

j_gene: TRBJ1-2
abundance: few
d_gene: -
v_gene: TRBV11-2
CDR3nt: TGTGCCAGCAGCTCAAATGGGGGTGGCTACACCTTC
CDR3aa: CASSSNGGGYTF

j_gene: TRBJ2-3
abundance: many
d_gene: TRBD2
v_gene: TRBV29-1
CDR3nt: TGCAGCACTAGCGGGAGGGGTGGGTCAGATACGCAGTATTTT
CDR3aa: CSTSGRGGSDTQYF

j_gene: TRBJ1-1
abundance: many
d_gene: -
v_gene: TRBV7-8
CDR3nt: TGTGCCAGCAGCTTAGGGAAGATGAACACTGAAGCTTTCTTT
CDR3aa: CASSLGKMNTEAFF

j_gene: TRBJ1-5
abundance: -
d_gene: TRBD1
v_gene: TRBV20-1
CDR3nt: TGCAGTGCTAGCAGACAGGGTGGACAGCCCCAGCATTTT
CDR3aa: CSASRQGGQPQHF

j_gene: TRBJ1-1
abundance: few
d_gene: TRBD1
v_gene: TRBV6-2/TRBV6-3
CDR3nt: TGTGCCAGCCTCAGGGGGATTGAAGCTTTCTTT
CDR3aa: CASLRGIEAFF

j_gene: TRBJ1-1
abundance: -
d_gene: -
v_gene: TRBV18
CDR3nt: TGTGCCAGCTCACCAGATGCAGAAATGAACACTGAAGCTTTCTTT
CDR3aa: CASSPDAEMNTEAFF

j_gene: TRBJ2-1
abundance: few
d_gene: TRBD2
v_gene: TRBV10-1
CDR3nt: TGCGCCAGCAGTGAGTCGATTAGCGGGGGGGCCCTTCAGTTCTTC
CDR3aa: CASSESISGGALQFF

j_gene: TRBJ1-1
abundance: few
d_gene: -
v_gene: TRBV20-1
CDR3nt: TGCAGTGCTAGCCCCAACACGAACACTGAAGCTTTCTTT
CDR3aa: CSASPNTNTEAFF

j_gene: TRBJ2-1
abundance: few
d_gene: -
v_gene: TRBV29-1
CDR3nt: TGCAGCGTTGATGAAATTCGGGTTATCTACAATGAGCAGTTCTTC
CDR3aa: CSVDEIRVIYNEQFF

j_gene: TRBJ2-3
abundance: -
d_gene: TRBD2
v_gene: TRBV5-1
CDR3nt: TGCGCCAGCAGCTTGGCCCGCGCGGGGGGGCTCTTAACAGATACGCAGTATTTT
CDR3aa: CASSLARAGGLLTDTQYF